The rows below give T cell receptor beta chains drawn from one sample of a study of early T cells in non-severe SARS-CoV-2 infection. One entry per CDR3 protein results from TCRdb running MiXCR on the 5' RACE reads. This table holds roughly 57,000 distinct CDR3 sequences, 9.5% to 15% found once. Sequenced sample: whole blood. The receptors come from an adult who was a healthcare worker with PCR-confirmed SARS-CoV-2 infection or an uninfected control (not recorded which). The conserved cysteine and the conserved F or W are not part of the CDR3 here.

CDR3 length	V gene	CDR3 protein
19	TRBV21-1	ASSPLQGEGQRRIPNTEAF
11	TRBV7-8	ASSPRGSGEQY
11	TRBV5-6	ASSEGTFEKLF
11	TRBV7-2	ASSFPNSYEQY
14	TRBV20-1	SAPLTGVSSGNTIY
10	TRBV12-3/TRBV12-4	ASSRGPTEAF
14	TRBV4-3	ASSQDVGPSGNTIY
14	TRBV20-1	SASLTSGGHVDTQY
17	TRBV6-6	ASSYRGTSGGIFSYEQY
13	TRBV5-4	ASSETPGLVYEQY
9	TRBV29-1	SGGDSYEQY
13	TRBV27	ASLSREDTNYGYT
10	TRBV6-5	ASSSTSYGYT
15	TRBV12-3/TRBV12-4	ASSLSSGGAGNQPQH
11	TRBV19	ASSIAGSGGYT
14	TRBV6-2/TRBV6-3	ASSYNPSEVRYEQY
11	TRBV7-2	ASSFSENTEAF
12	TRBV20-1	SARLAGGTYEQY
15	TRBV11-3	ASSLSTGWEEGGEQF
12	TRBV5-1	ASTTGQLNTEAF
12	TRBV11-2	ASSRGRGSYEQY
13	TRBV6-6	ASHSGTGWEETQY
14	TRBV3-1	ASSQAAGQGGSPLH
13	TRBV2	ASSRTGQDNQPQH
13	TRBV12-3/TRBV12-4	ASSHRLAGTGELF
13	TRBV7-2	ASSFSGGAVGTQY
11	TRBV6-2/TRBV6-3	ASSYSETDTQY